The clone carrying this TCR beta chain was found a few times. The antigen remains unidentified. The length of the CDR3 is 13 residues. Germline CDR1 and CDR2: SGHTA and FQGNSA. The sample comes from a study of cytomegalovirus exposure and HLA in healthy donors. The PCR contained 60 Vbeta and 13 Jbeta primers. Some clones are missing from TCRdb's copy, which holds only in-frame ones; the method was immunoSEQ multiplex PCR. In the table there are 97,000 or so clones, about 74% of which are singletons. Points from the study as a whole: A highly shared variant cluster was judged a likely technical artifact. Common viral pathogens seemed, in a later analysis, to connect with several of the most significant clusters.

The genes are TRBV7-2 and TRBJ2-5; D remains unclear. The DNA end favors TRBJ2-7, so the J call may be wrong. Material: PBMCs. The receptor comes from a male donor in good health and CMV-seropositive. In nucleotides, the CDR3 is TGTGCCAGCAGCTTAGCCGAAGCATACGAGCAGTACTTC. It translates to CASSLAEAYEQYF.